This TCR beta chain is drawn from a study of beta chain features in type 1 diabetes. This clone was detected a few times. Its antigen is currently unknown. Donors underwent one heparinised blood draw, around 100 mL on average. What was sequenced were expressed TCRB transcripts, since all of the isolated RNA had been reverse transcribed. Only in-frame clones appear in the TCRdb table, and some are missing; sequencing was by immunoSEQ multiplex PCR. The table lists about 660,000 clones, over 11% of them singletons. Trimming pared 10 bases from V and 3 bases from J, leaving 13 bases between. Germline V lookup: CDR1 MNHEY, CDR2 SVGAGI. The length of the CDR3 is 13 residues. Study outcomes and limitations: Patients with Type 1 diabetes showed moderately but significantly shorter TCRB CDR3s in all four CD4+ subsets.

The TCR originated in a man younger than 35 with type 1 diabetes. The sequencing input was naive CD4+ T cells from blood. J is TRBJ1-5 and V is TRBV6-5; D is uncertain. The CDR3 DNA follows: TGTGCCATATCAAGGGTTTTCAATCAGCCCCAGCATTTT. Translated: CAISRVFNQPQHF.